This T cell receptor (beta chain) derives from a study of shared clonotypes between healthy human individuals. TCRdb's copy holds only in-frame clones and misses some; the assay was immunoSEQ multiplex PCR. The sample records over 2 million clones, about nine tenths being singletons. The V gene lost 3 bases and the J gene lost 3 bases, with 8 bases spanning the gap. Germline V gene sequence: CDR1 KGHSH, CDR2 LQKENI. This CDR3 comprises 13 residues. In the case of this clone: This sample includes further DNA sequences coding for the same CDR3.

The TCR sequence derives from a man between 18 and 29 years old in good health. Some clones in this sample may be carry-over from other donors' samples. The rearrangement joins TRBV18 to TRBJ1-2, with D maybe TRBD1 (6 bases). The sample was naive CD4+ T cells from PBMCs. Subset in this sample: CD45RA+ positively selected. DNA for the CDR3: TGTGCCAGCTCACCTCAGGGGTACTATGGCTACACCTTC. This gives the protein CASSPQGYYGYTF.